These T cell receptor beta chains were read from a single sample in a study of shared clonotypes between healthy human individuals. Assay used: immunoSEQ multiplex PCR; TCRdb lists only in-frame clones, some missing. Found here are fewer than 650,000 clones, about 82% of them singletons; the top ten hold 10% to 15%. Sequencing was done on a sample of PBMCs. All receptors derive from a middle-aged woman in good health. Some clones in this sample may be carry-over from other donors' samples. Both conserved end residues are trimmed from each CDR3. Rows may omit the clone size; those that give it use once, few, many or a size class.

>TRBV29-1|few|TRBJ2-5
SAGQEPLETQY
>TRBV28|.|TRBJ2-2
ASSYPTGRMNTGELF
>TRBV5-1|.|TRBJ2-1
ASSFPTYRGRPYNEQF
>TRBV29-1|.|TRBJ2-1
SVYGGRYNEQF
>TRBV9|.|.
AARDRARPVSYEQY
>TRBV5-1|.|TRBJ1-1
ASALFRSDTEAF
>TRBV27|.|TRBJ2-2
ASTYTGANTGELF
>TRBV6-1|.|TRBJ2-1
ASRERWGLAGEGGQF
>TRBV5-1|few|TRBJ2-5
ASSERTSGIETQY
>TRBV23-1|.|TRBJ2-3
ASSQSDKKGTDTQY
>TRBV2|.|TRBJ2-1
ASRREGQQF
>TRBV11-2|once|TRBJ2-1
ASSLDSGPYNEQF
>TRBV28|.|TRBJ1-2
ASSPPPGQGDVGYT
>TRBV28|.|TRBJ2-2
ASSFHTNTGELF
>TRBV9|.|TRBJ1-1
ASSEGVGTEAF
>TRBV28|.|TRBJ1-1
ASSKSWVRNTEAF
>TRBV9|.|TRBJ2-6
ASSVGWGADVHNVLT
>TRBV6-1|.|TRBJ1-2
ASSDPRHLNYGYT
>TRBV28|few|TRBJ1-1
ASSLAALNTEAF
>TRBV6-1|.|TRBJ1-4
ASSEFGPWEKLF
>TRBV5-1|.|TRBJ2-5
ASSLRSSGSVETQY
>TRBV7-2|.|TRBJ1-6
ASSLVGAGGNSPLH
>TRBV2|.|TRBJ1-2
ASSDRDRDRYGYT
>TRBV4-2|.|TRBJ2-5
ASSQDPMVLAGQETQY
>TRBV5-1|.|TRBJ1-1
ASSPIQGNTEAF
>TRBV21-1|.|TRBJ2-5
ASSKKTGRETQY
>TRBV16|.|TRBJ1-1
ASSQGGNTEAF
>TRBV10-2|.|TRBJ2-3
ASSEARGSGTDTQY
>TRBV5-1|.|TRBJ2-7
ASSFSQGLDEQY
>TRBV19|.|TRBJ1-1
ASSIPGQNTEAF
>TRBV28|.|TRBJ2-7
ASSPSQHPYEQY
>TRBV7-9|.|TRBJ2-2
ASSFYAGQVLTGELF
>TRBV6-1|once|TRBJ2-7
ATVSGTRYEQY
>TRBV15|.|TRBJ2-1
ATSRERDSRYNEQF
>TRBV5-4|.|TRBJ2-6
ATPTGDPGANVLT
>TRBV19|.|TRBJ2-1
ASRALGGTGSNEQF
>TRBV5-4|.|TRBJ2-2
ASSLGTRGLFTGELF
>TRBV5-6|.|TRBJ1-5
ASSLGRGRLQPQH
>TRBV18|.|TRBJ1-5
ASSPGTGNSNQPQH
>TRBV27|.|TRBJ1-5
ASIWETRNQPQH
>TRBV5-4|.|TRBJ2-5
ASSPPGVETQY
>TRBV4-3|.|TRBJ2-1
ASSQAWGTGGNEQF
>TRBV9|many|TRBJ1-1
ASSPHRGDAF
>TRBV6-5|.|TRBJ1-4
ASSLNRDGLGRLF
>TRBV18|.|TRBJ2-5
ASRQGARETQY
>TRBV5-4|.|TRBJ2-3
ASSGDFYTDTQY
>TRBV10-3|.|TRBJ1-1
AISESRAGQRVNTEAF
>TRBV7-2|.|TRBJ1-2
ASSLRAGGGYT
>TRBV5-4|medium-sized|TRBJ2-7
ASSLGGASSYEQY
>TRBV5-1|.|TRBJ2-7
ASSLKVRGSYEQY
>TRBV30|.|TRBJ2-6
AHTGGSGANVLT
>TRBV10-3|.|TRBJ1-3
AISRQGSRNTIY
>TRBV30|.|TRBJ1-1
AWSPGLPNTEAF
>TRBV30|.|TRBJ2-4
AWGLGGENIQY
>TRBV30|few|.
ACGGGTVYEQY
>TRBV5-1|.|TRBJ2-2
ASSLGQGASGELF
>TRBV27|once|TRBJ2-1
ASRLTWRQLSYNEQF
>TRBV2|.|TRBJ2-5
ASTPRLQETQY